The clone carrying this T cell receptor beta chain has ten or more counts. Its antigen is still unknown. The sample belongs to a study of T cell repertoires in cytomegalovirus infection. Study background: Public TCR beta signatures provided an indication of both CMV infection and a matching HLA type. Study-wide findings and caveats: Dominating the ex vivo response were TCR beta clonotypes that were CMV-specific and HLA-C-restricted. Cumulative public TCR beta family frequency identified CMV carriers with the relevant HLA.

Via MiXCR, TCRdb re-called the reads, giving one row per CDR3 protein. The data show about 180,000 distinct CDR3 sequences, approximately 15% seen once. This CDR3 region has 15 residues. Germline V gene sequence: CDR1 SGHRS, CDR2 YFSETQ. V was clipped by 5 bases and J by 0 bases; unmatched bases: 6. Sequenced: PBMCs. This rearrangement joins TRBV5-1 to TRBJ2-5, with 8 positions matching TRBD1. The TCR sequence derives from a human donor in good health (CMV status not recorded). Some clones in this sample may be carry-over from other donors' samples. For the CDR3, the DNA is TGCGCCAGCAGTCCGGGACAGGCTGACCAAGAGACCCAGTACTTC. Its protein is CASSPGQADQETQYF.